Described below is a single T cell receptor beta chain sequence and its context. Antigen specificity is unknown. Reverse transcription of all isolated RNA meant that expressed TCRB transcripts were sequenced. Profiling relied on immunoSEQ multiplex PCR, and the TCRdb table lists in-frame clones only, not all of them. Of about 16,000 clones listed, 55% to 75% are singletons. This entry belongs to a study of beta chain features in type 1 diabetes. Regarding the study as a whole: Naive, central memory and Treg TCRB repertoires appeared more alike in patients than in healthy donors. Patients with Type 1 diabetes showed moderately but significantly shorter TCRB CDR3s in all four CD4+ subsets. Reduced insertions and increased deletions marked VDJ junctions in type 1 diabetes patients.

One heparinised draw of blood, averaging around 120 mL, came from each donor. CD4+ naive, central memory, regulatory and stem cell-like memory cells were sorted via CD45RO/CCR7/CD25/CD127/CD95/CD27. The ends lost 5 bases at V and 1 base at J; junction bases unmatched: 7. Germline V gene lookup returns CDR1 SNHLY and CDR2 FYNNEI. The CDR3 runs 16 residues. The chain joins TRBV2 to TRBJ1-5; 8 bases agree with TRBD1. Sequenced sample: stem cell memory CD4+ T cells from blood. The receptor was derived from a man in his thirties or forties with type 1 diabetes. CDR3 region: CASSKQTGVSNQPQHF. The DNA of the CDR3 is TGTGCCAGCAGTAAACAGACAGGGGTGAGCAATCAGCCCCAGCATTTT.